This TCR beta chain was identified in a study of PD-L1 blockade in urothelial cancer (dated by TCRdb to about 2017). Looking at the study overall: Therapy was started in about 2014 for all patients, and atezolizumab 1,200 mg was administered intravenously every 3 weeks. Blood samples were analyzed at 3 weeks after treatment start (second dose) and at 6 weeks after treatment start. TCR sequencing covered pretreatment tumor samples and matched, serially collected peripheral blood taken before and after atezolizumab treatment. An exploratory multi-omic analysis was conducted of the somatic, immune and clinical correlates of response to PD-L1 blockade with atezolizumab in urothelial cancer. About 85% of the roughly 29 patients were identified as males with urothelial cancer of bladder origin, and a prior smoking history was reported by 18 of 29 patients. Durable clinical benefit was defined as progression-free survival longer than 6 months, and TCR features were also tested against progression-free and overall survival. Under 30 patients had pretreatment blood TCR-seq, around 25 had at least one posttreatment blood collection, and around 25 had tumor TCR-seq. Blood samples yielded a median of roughly 140,000 T cells and approximately 83,000 unique TCRs, with median clonality approximately 0.08. Durable clinical benefit was achieved by nine patients but not by the remaining 20. An ECOG performance status of 0 or 1 was recorded for the patients, and 0 to 3 prior chemotherapy regimens had been received by the patients. In the same patients, whole exome sequencing and RNA sequencing of pretreatment tumors were performed in addition to TCR sequencing. Study-wide findings and limitations: Small sample size (n ≈ 28) and many exploratory analyses mean the results are intended to be hypothesis-generating. At 3 weeks after the start of treatment, tumor-associated TCR clones in peripheral blood had expanded more in patients with durable benefit (n ≈ 24, p = 0.022). A pretreatment peripheral blood TCR clonality below the median was linked to improved progression-free and overall survival.

Each PCR received spiked-in synthetic TCR analog templates so that absolute template abundance could be estimated from read counts. The immunoSEQ assay was used to amplify TCRbeta CDR3 regions from genomic DNA with bias-controlled V and J gene primers. Rearranged TCRbeta segments were sequenced at approximately 20X coverage. In the paper's pipeline: Sequencing errors were corrected by clustering and CDR3s were annotated against IMGT to assign V, D and J genes. Downstream analyses used only productive TCRbeta rearrangements and left out out-of-frame or stop-codon sequences. Clonality was computed as one minus Shannon entropy normalized by the log of the number of unique productive sequences. Clones differing between time points or between blood and tumor were identified by Fisher's exact test with Benjamini-Hochberg correction at adjusted p below 0.01. TCRdb re-hosts the immuneACCESS table, in-frame sequences only. Its copies lack some clones; in the studies checked, an unresolved V gene accounts for under half of them, and the cause for the rest is not known. That table supplies the V and J calls and clone size; D and trimming were determined from the DNA. This sample is represented by just under 30,000 clones; around 87% of them were singletons. Together, the top ten hold less than 2% of the sample.

This clone was detected only a few times. Its antigen is unknown. The sample holds no much larger clone one base away, and base qualities are not on file. A cohort of about 30 patients with locally advanced or metastatic urothelial carcinoma, treated at Memorial Sloan Kettering on a trial protocol, was included. Peripheral blood mononuclear cells were collected pretreatment and during treatment, with between 1 and 8 total time points per patient. The Qiagen DNeasy Blood extraction kit was used to purify genomic DNA from total PBMCs and tumor samples. PBMCs were collected pretreatment and during treatment, and were isolated and stored as previously described. The receptor was isolated from a man in his fifties with urothelial cancer. Source: PBMCs, taken around atezolizumab (anti-PD-L1) treatment.

The CDR3 reads as follows: CASSPQGLPVTEAFF. The DNA is as follows: TGTGCCAGCAGCCCCCAGGGCCTTCCTGTGACTGAAGCTTTCTTT. Recombination connected TRBV7-3 to TRBJ1-1, with TRBD1 tentatively as D gene (5 bases match). Taken from the germline V gene, the CDR1 and CDR2 loops are SGHTA and FQGTGA. Its CDR3 holds 15 amino acids, cysteine through phenylalanine. Only CDR3 DNA is held: 45 bases, read in frame from base 1. Cut back by 5 bases and 5 bases, the V and J ends lie 18 bases apart.